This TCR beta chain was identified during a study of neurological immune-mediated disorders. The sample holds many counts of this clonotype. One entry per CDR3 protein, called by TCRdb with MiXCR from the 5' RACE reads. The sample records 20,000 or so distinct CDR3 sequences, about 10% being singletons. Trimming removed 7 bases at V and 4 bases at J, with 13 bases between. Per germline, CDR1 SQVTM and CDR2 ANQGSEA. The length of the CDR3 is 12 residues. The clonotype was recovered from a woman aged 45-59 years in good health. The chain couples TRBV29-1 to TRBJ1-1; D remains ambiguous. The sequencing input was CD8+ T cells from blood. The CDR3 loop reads CSAREGGTEAFF. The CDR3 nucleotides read TGCAGCGCCCGGGAGGGCGGCACTGAAGCTTTCTTT.